The clone carrying this T cell receptor (beta chain) turned up a few times. Antigen: not known. This entry comes from a study of CD8 T cells in ankylosing spondylitis. Quantitative barcoded 5'-RACE was used to prepare TCR beta libraries. TCRdb recomputed calls from the 5' RACE reads with MiXCR, one row per CDR3 protein. Found here are over 450,000 distinct CDR3 sequences, 9.5% to 15% of them singletons; the top ten hold 6.8%. Germline loops: CDR1 DFQATT, CDR2 SNEGSKA (reference sequence). The V end lost 4 bases, the J end lost 0 bases, and 12 bases lay between the germline ends. The CDR3 covers 15 residues. Study conclusions and caveats: Made up of about eight highly homologous variants, a TCR beta motif appeared characteristic of ankylosing spondylitis blood.

The sample comprised blood, either unsorted or a sorted T cell fraction (not recorded which). The clonotype was recovered from a male donor with ankylosing spondylitis. This chain connects TRBV20-1 to TRBJ2-2; possible D gene TRBD1, 6 bases. CDR3 loop: CSATWAGANTGELFF. The CDR3 DNA reads as TGCAGTGCTACTTGGGCAGGGGCGAACACCGGGGAGCTGTTTTTT.